This T cell receptor (beta chain) originates from a study of T cell responses to AZD1222 COVID-19 vaccine. The CDR3 extends over 15 amino acids. The ends were cut back, 0 bases at V and 6 bases at J, with 15 bases in the middle. In germline, CDR1 is LNHNV, CDR2 YYDKDF (reference sequence). TCRdb keeps only in-frame clones here, not all; method: immunoSEQ multiplex PCR. Among over 110,000 clones, about 90% were seen once, and the ten largest hold roughly 1.7%. Second doses that came at about 4 or about 12 weeks were put together. About this clone itself: Antigen: not known.

Findings and caveats of the study: Clonal diversity was possibly underestimated, and white British individuals and females predominated among donors. Recipients of two AZD1222 doses showed rising Spike-specific TCR breadth and depth.

J is TRBJ2-7 and V is TRBV15; TRBD2 might be the D (5 bases). Sequencing was performed on peripheral blood, taken 28 days after the second AZD1222 dose. The source of this sequence is an adult who received the AZD1222 COVID-19 vaccine. CDR3 loop: CATSRETGGLGEQYF. CDR3 nucleotide sequence: TGTGCCACCAGCAGAGAGACCGGCGGGCTCGGCGAGCAGTACTTC.